This entry features one T cell receptor beta chain sequence. Its antigen remains unidentified. Per-base qualities were not stored, and no clone one base away is much larger. Participants in the prospective study were enrolled through a virtual design, were aged roughly 18 to 100 years, and lived in 24 United States geographic areas. In the prospective study, cohorts were assigned on the basis of participant-reported clinical history obtained from a screening survey and a study questionnaire. ImmuneRACE Cohort 3 recovered participants were defined by two consecutive negative NP/OP PCR tests, healthcare professional clearance, or symptom resolution. Mobile phlebotomists in the prospective study collected whole blood, serum and a nasopharyngeal or oropharyngeal swab from every participant. Over a roughly 2-month period, participants in the prospective study had the option of providing additional blood draws and questionnaires. Prospective study blood samples were shipped either frozen or at room temperature before DNA extraction.

CDR3 length: 16 amino acids, cysteine to phenylalanine. The entry retains the CDR3 DNA only, 48 bases that are in frame from base 1. In the germline V gene, CDR1 corresponds to SGHVS and CDR2 to FNYEAQ. Trimmed from V: 5 bases; trimmed from J: 7 bases; junction bases lacking a gene match: 10. The sample comes from a study of blood T cell repertoires in COVID-19 (dated by TCRdb to about 2020). About the investigation overall: Collaborator samples came from the United States, Italy and Spain and covered acute and convalescent phases of COVID-19. The material from the prospective study consisted of cDNA or gDNA derived from T cells, B-cell-depleted T cells, or PBMCs. Subjects who had been exposed to COVID-19, were actively infected with it, or had recovered from it provided the deeply sampled blood TCRbeta repertoires that made up the dataset. The repertoires were released in a freely available public database intended as a resource for research on the immune response to SARS-CoV-2. Samples came from the ongoing ImmuneRACE study (first 160 participants) plus 1,254 subjects from 6 global collaborators. Sample metadata almost always included a de-identified subject ID, COVID-19 status, age in years and sex. Where available, HLA class I and class II types were obtained from metadata supplied by the sample provider rather than from assay-based typing. General study outcomes and caveats: Clinical and demographic metadata were provided uncurated, with the amount varying by source and participant.

The immunoSEQ Assay, a bias-controlled multiplex PCR, was used to amplify TCRbeta CDR3 regions from genomic DNA. Under the source paper's analysis protocol: Nucleated cell counts per sample were estimated from amplification of reference gene primers within the assay. To quantify the absolute abundance of each unique TCRbeta CDR3 rearrangement, sequence reads were collapsed and filtered. Productive Simpson clonality was computed per sample as the square root of Simpson's diversity index over productive rearrangements. TCRdb stores this immuneACCESS table with in-frame sequences only. Part of the clones is absent; in the studies checked, under half of the shortfall reflects unresolved V genes, and no reason is known for the rest. The D gene and trimming were derived from the DNA, and the V and J assignments and clone size from that table. Across this sample there are more than 200,000 clones, with 75% to 95% seen only once. Around 1.8% of the sample rests with the top ten.

This receptor chain uses TRBV7-6 and TRBJ2-3, and 12 junction bases match TRBD1. The sequenced sample consisted of PBMCs or T cells enriched from blood (not recorded which). This TCR was recovered from a young woman who had recovered from COVID-19. The CDR3 has the sequence CASSPWDRGLTYTQYF. The DNA is as follows: TGTGCCAGCAGCCCGTGGGACAGGGGGCTTACTTATACGCAGTATTTT. With the portions outside the CDR3 filled from the reference TRBV7-6 and TRBJ2-3 genes, the complete variable region becomes GAGVSQSPRYKVTKRGQDVALRCDPISGHVSLYWYRQALGQGPEFLTYFNYEAQQDKSGLPNDRFSAERPEGSISTLTIQRTEQRDSAMYRCASSPWDRGLTYTQYFGPGTRLTVL.